The clone carrying this TCR beta chain was detected only once. At the DNA level, this CDR3 is encoded by other sequences in the same sample as well. CDR3 size: 14 residues. Trimming removed 4 bases at V and 6 bases at J, with 16 bases between. Germline CDR1 and CDR2: SGDLS and YYNGEE. The data are from a study of blood T cell repertoires in COVID-19. At the level of the study: Whether acute or convalescent, the COVID-19 samples came from the United States, Italy and Spain. Sources were T cells, B-cell-depleted T cells, or PBMCs; the material itself was cDNA or gDNA.

Under the authors' procedure: The assay estimated nucleated cells by amplifying reference gene primers. TCRdb's copy holds only in-frame clones and misses some; the assay was immunoSEQ multiplex PCR. The V and J calls and clone size are taken from that table; D and trimming were inferred from the DNA. The repertoire holds under 85,000 clones, with roughly 89% as singletons. The chain links TRBV9 to TRBJ1-2; the D gene is possibly TRBD1 (6 bases). This clonotype was obtained from a man in his forties or fifties with acute or convalescent COVID-19. The sample taken for sequencing was peripheral blood. This chain's CDR3 is CASSTRQAPDGYTF. CDR3 nucleotide sequence: TGTGCCAGCAGCACCCGACAGGCCCCGGATGGCTACACCTTC.